Below are 5 T cell receptor beta chains sequenced from a single sample in a study of blood T cell repertoires in COVID-19. Clones were sequenced by immunoSEQ multiplex PCR, and TCRdb holds only the in-frame ones, with some missing. This table holds 390,000 or so clones, roughly 88% found once. The specimen was peripheral blood. The source is a woman aged 25 to 39 with active or convalescent COVID-19.

The V gene is TRBV11-2, the J gene TRBJ2-5; TRBD2 matches at 10 bases. From germline, CDR1 is SGHAT and CDR2 FQNNGV. The CDR3 spans 15 residues. After removal of 8 bases from V and 4 bases from J, the junction contained 10 bases not matched to a gene. Written as DNA, the CDR3 is TGTGCCAGCGGTGCCCCCAGCGGGAGGGGAGAGACCCAGTACTTC. Encoded protein: CASGAPSGRGETQYF.

V and J are TRBV6-6 and TRBJ2-3; 10 bases are a match to TRBD2. V lost 6 bases and J lost 5; bases outside the gene matches: 8. CDR1 is MNHNY, CDR2 SVGAGI, per germline (reference sequence). The CDR3 spans 15 residues. CDR3 DNA: TGTGCCAGCAGGGGAGCGGGAGGGCCGGGAGATACGCAGTATTTT. It is translated as CASRGAGGPGDTQYF.

The gene calls are TRBV2 and TRBJ1-1; D is ambiguous. Trimming pared 2 bases from V and 11 bases from J, leaving 9 bases between. There are 11 residues in the CDR3. In germline, CDR1 is SNHLY, CDR2 FYNNEI. CDR3 protein: CASSEPGDAFF. CDR3 coding DNA: TGTGCCAGCAGTGAACCAGGCGACGCTTTCTTT.

This sequence joins TRBV7-2 and TRBJ1-2, with 7 bases lining up with TRBD1. CDR1 is SGHTA and CDR2 is FQGNSA in the germline V gene. V was pared by 5 bases and J by 7 bases, with 7 bases of the junction left unmatched. This CDR3 has 13 residues. CDR3 bases: TGTGCCAGCAGCGCAGACAGGGATCGTGGCTACACCTTC. As protein: CASSADRDRGYTF.

The V gene is TRBV2, the J gene TRBJ1-3; 7 bases line up with TRBD1. Losses at the gene ends were 6 bases for V and 4 bases for J; bases not matched to a gene: 6. Germline V gene data show CDR1 as SNHLY and CDR2 as FYNNEI. CDR3 size: 14 residues. Here the CDR3 reads CASRFGTEGNTIYF. As DNA, the CDR3 is TGTGCCAGCAGATTCGGGACAGAAGGAAACACCATATATTTT. The whole variable domain, remainder taken from reference TRBV2 and TRBJ1-3, is EPEVTQTPSHQVTQMGQEVILRCVPISNHLYFYWYRQILGQKVEFLVSFYNNEISEKSEIFDDQFSVERPDGSNFTLKIRSTKLEDSAMYFCASRFGTEGNTIYFGEGSWLTVV.